These 19 T cell receptor beta chains were all obtained from the same sample, sequenced in a study of cytomegalovirus exposure and HLA in healthy donors. The PCR used 60 Vbeta and 13 Jbeta primers. TCRdb's table, derived via immunoSEQ multiplex PCR, lists solely in-frame clones and lacks some. This table holds around 150,000 clones, under 80% found once. Sequenced input: PBMCs. These receptors were obtained from a male donor in good health and CMV-seronegative.

This chain joins TRBV6-6 and TRBJ1-1; no clear D gene. Per the germline V gene, CDR1 is MNHNY and CDR2 is SVGAGI (reference sequence). CDR3 length: 14 amino acids. Between the trimmed V and J ends, which lost 3 bases and 1 base, there was a span of 9 bases. The CDR3 DNA follows: TGTGCCAGCAGTTATGGTTCGGGGAACACTGAAGCTTTCTTT. It is translated as CASSYGSGNTEAFF.

This chain joins TRBV29-1 and TRBJ2-7, with 8 bases that match TRBD1. CDR1 SQVTM and CDR2 ANQGSEA come from the germline V gene. V was clipped by 3 bases and J by 3 bases; unmatched bases: 1. The CDR3 loop spans 12 amino acids. CDR3 protein: CSVDGQGYEQYF. CDR3 nucleotides: TGCAGCGTTGACGGACAGGGCTACGAGCAGTACTTC.

CDR3 nucleotide sequence: TGTGCCAGCAGTGAGACGGGGAACGCGCATAATTCACCCCTCCACTTT. The encoded protein is CASSETGNAHNSPLHF. The chain couples TRBV6-1 to TRBJ1-6; D unclear. Germline V gives CDR1 MNHNS, CDR2 SASEGT. The V end lost 3 bases, the J end lost 5 bases, and 14 bases lay between the germline ends. CDR3 length equals 16 residues.

The chain couples TRBV27 to TRBJ2-3, with a possible D match to TRBD2 (5 bases). The germline V gene has CDR1 MNHEY and CDR2 SMNVEV (reference sequence). This CDR3 spans 17 amino acids. The V and J ends lost 1 base and 3 bases respectively, with 17 bases between them. The CDR3 DNA reads TGTGCCAGCAGTTTATGGGCCAGGACGGGGTCGACAGATACGCAGTATTTT. This sequence encodes CASSLWARTGSTDTQYF.

The chain links TRBV9 to TRBJ2-3; a possible D gene is TRBD2 (5 bases). CDR3 size: 15 residues. The V and J ends lost 1 base and 1 base respectively, with 10 bases between them. CDR1 and CDR2 from the germline V gene are SGDLS and YYNGEE. CDR3 loop: CASSVQDSGTDTQYF. The DNA of the CDR3 is TGTGCCAGCAGCGTACAAGATAGCGGCACAGATACGCAGTATTTT.

The chain links TRBV15 to TRBJ1-3, with TRBD1 matching 11 bases. This CDR3 contains 17 residues. Germline CDR1 LNHNV, CDR2 YYDKDF (reference sequence). The V and J ends lost 3 bases and 2 bases, in that order; junction bases with no gene match: 6. CDR3 residues: CATSRGDRGYPGNTIYF. The CDR3 bases are TGTGCCACCAGCAGGGGGGACAGGGGGTATCCTGGAAACACCATATATTTT.

This clone was found a few times. CDR3 amino acids: CASSERTSGGDTQYF. The CDR3 nucleotides are TGTGCCAGCAGTGAACGGACTAGCGGGGGGGATACGCAGTATTTT. This chain connects TRBV2 to TRBJ2-3; the match to TRBD2 covers 14 bases. There are 15 residues in the CDR3. Germline loops: CDR1 SNHLY, CDR2 FYNNEI. The V segment lost 2 bases and the J segment 6 bases; nucleotides outside the gene matches: 1.

This sequence joins TRBV5-1 and TRBJ2-7; D is possibly TRBD1 (5 bases). V was clipped by 8 bases and J by 2 bases, with 17 bases between them. The CDR3 has 14 residues. CDR1 SGHRS and CDR2 YFSETQ come from the germline V gene. This CDR3 is CASNSAGLTYEQYF. For the CDR3, the DNA is TGCGCCAGTAACAGCGCAGGGCTAACCTACGAGCAGTACTTC.

The chain carries TRBV7-6 and TRBJ2-7; 8 bases are a match to TRBD1. This CDR3 region has 13 residues. J gave up 3 bases and V 5 bases, and 3 bases lay outside the gene matches. Germline V gives CDR1 SGHVS, CDR2 FNYEAQ. This chain's CDR3 is CASSKGQGYEQYF. The CDR3, as DNA: TGTGCCAGCAGCAAAGGACAGGGCTACGAGCAGTACTTC.

V is TRBV7-9 and J is TRBJ1-1; no clear D. The CDR3 extends over 14 amino acids. Germline V gene sequence: CDR1 SEHNR, CDR2 FQNEAQ (reference sequence). The V gene lost 1 base and the J gene lost 1 base, with 7 bases spanning the gap. CDR3 amino acids: CASSLGQSNTEAFF. CDR3 nucleotide sequence: TGTGCCAGCAGCTTAGGGCAGTCGAACACTGAAGCTTTCTTT.

V and J are TRBV15 and TRBJ1-5; 8 bases are shared with TRBD1. This CDR3 is 16 amino acids long. Germline V lookup: CDR1 LNHNV, CDR2 YYDKDF (reference sequence). Trimming removed 2 bases from V and 2 bases from J; junction bases left unmatched: 5. This CDR3 is CATSRRKQGGNQPQHF. The CDR3 DNA follows: TGTGCCACCAGCAGACGGAAACAGGGGGGCAATCAGCCCCAGCATTTT.

V and J are TRBV5-4 and TRBJ2-3, with 7 bases identical to TRBD2. J gave up 9 bases and V 1 base, and 2 bases lay outside the gene matches. This CDR3 has 12 residues. CDR1 is SGHNT, CDR2 YYREEE, per germline (reference sequence). CDR3 in DNA: TGTGCCAGCAGCTTGCGAGCGGGGACGCAGTATTTT. Protein: CASSLRAGTQYF.

The gene calls are TRBV27 and TRBJ2-7; D is possibly TRBD1 (5 bases). Per the germline V gene, CDR1 is MNHEY and CDR2 is SMNVEV (reference sequence). Trimming removed 0 bases from V and 0 bases from J, with 12 bases in between. This CDR3 is built from 16 residues. The CDR3 DNA follows: TGTGCCAGCAGTTTATCTGGCGTTGACAGCTCCTACGAGCAGTACTTC. Amino acid sequence: CASSLSGVDSSYEQYF.

This sequence joins TRBV5-4 and TRBJ2-3, with D possibly being TRBD2 (6 bases). CDR3 length: 18 residues. CDR1 is SGHNT and CDR2 is YYREEE in the germline V gene (reference sequence). With 4 bases removed from V and 7 bases from J, the gap between germline ends came to 28 bases. The CDR3, as DNA: TGTGCCAGCAGCCAATTGGGGGGAGCAGCCCAACGGGGGAATACGCAGTATTTT. Translating gives CASSQLGGAAQRGNTQYF. The whole variable domain, filled in from reference TRBV5-4 and TRBJ2-3, reads ETGVTQSPTHLIKTRGQQVTLRCSSQSGHNTVSWYQQALGQGPQFIFQYYREEENGRGNFPPRFSGLQFPNYSSELNVNALELDDSALYLCASSQLGGAAQRGNTQYFGPGTRLTVL.

V usage is TRBV19 and J usage is TRBJ2-3, with 13 nucleotides matching TRBD2. CDR3 length: 15 residues. Germline V gene lookup returns CDR1 LNHDA and CDR2 SQIVND (reference sequence). V was pared by 9 bases and J by 7 bases, with 10 bases of the junction left unmatched. The CDR3 loop reads CASPFEGLAGHTQYF. Written as DNA, the CDR3 is TGTGCCAGCCCCTTCGAGGGACTAGCGGGGCATACGCAGTATTTT.

The V and J genes are TRBV9 and TRBJ2-7, with a possible D match to TRBD1 (7 bases). This CDR3 has 15 amino acids. V lost 5 bases and J lost 3, with 18 bases in between. Germline CDR1 is SGDLS and CDR2 is YYNGEE. The CDR3 is CASSPSPGDSYEQYF. CDR3 in DNA: TGTGCCAGCAGTCCGTCACCGGGGGACAGCTACGAGCAGTACTTC. Looking up the rest from reference TRBV9 and TRBJ2-7 gives the full variable domain: DSGVTQTPKHLITATGQRVTLRCSPRSGDLSVYWYQQSLDQGLQFLIQYYNGEERAKGNILERFSAQQFPDLHSELNLSSLELGDSALYFCASSPSPGDSYEQYFGPGTRLTVT.

Concerning this clone: A read error may account for a junction end that differs from germline. The chain employs TRBV2 and TRBJ1-2, with a possible D match to TRBD1 (5 bases). This CDR3 has 14 residues. Germline CDR1 reads SNHLY; CDR2 reads FYNNEI. For the CDR3, the DNA is TGTGCCAGCAGTGAAGCAGGGGTCTTTTATGGCTACCCCTTC. It codes for CASSEAGVFYGYPF.

This clone was recorded once. The chain joins TRBV14 to TRBJ1-6; 9 bases align to TRBD1. CDR1 is SGHDN and CDR2 is FVKESK in the germline V gene. The trim removed 0 bases at V and 8 bases at J, leaving 5 bases unmatched. The CDR3 spans 16 residues. The CDR3 sequence is CASSQDRDRDYSPLHF. CDR3 DNA: TGTGCCAGCAGCCAAGATAGGGACAGGGACTATTCACCCCTCCACTTT. Complete variable domain (other parts from reference TRBV14 and TRBJ1-6): EAGVTQFPSHSVIEKGQTVTLRCDPISGHDNLYWYRRVMGKEIKFLLHFVKESKQDESGMPNNRFLAERTGGTYSTLKVQPAELEDSGVYFCASSQDRDRDYSPLHFGNGTRLTVT.

J is TRBJ2-7 and V is TRBV19; no firm D call. CDR1 and CDR2 (germline): LNHDA, SQIVND (reference sequence). The V end was cut by 0 bases, the J end by 2 bases, with 5 bases between. This CDR3 region has 13 residues. The DNA of the CDR3 is TGTGCCAGTAGTATAGACAGTCCCTACGAGCAGTACTTC. Translating it yields CASSIDSPYEQYF.